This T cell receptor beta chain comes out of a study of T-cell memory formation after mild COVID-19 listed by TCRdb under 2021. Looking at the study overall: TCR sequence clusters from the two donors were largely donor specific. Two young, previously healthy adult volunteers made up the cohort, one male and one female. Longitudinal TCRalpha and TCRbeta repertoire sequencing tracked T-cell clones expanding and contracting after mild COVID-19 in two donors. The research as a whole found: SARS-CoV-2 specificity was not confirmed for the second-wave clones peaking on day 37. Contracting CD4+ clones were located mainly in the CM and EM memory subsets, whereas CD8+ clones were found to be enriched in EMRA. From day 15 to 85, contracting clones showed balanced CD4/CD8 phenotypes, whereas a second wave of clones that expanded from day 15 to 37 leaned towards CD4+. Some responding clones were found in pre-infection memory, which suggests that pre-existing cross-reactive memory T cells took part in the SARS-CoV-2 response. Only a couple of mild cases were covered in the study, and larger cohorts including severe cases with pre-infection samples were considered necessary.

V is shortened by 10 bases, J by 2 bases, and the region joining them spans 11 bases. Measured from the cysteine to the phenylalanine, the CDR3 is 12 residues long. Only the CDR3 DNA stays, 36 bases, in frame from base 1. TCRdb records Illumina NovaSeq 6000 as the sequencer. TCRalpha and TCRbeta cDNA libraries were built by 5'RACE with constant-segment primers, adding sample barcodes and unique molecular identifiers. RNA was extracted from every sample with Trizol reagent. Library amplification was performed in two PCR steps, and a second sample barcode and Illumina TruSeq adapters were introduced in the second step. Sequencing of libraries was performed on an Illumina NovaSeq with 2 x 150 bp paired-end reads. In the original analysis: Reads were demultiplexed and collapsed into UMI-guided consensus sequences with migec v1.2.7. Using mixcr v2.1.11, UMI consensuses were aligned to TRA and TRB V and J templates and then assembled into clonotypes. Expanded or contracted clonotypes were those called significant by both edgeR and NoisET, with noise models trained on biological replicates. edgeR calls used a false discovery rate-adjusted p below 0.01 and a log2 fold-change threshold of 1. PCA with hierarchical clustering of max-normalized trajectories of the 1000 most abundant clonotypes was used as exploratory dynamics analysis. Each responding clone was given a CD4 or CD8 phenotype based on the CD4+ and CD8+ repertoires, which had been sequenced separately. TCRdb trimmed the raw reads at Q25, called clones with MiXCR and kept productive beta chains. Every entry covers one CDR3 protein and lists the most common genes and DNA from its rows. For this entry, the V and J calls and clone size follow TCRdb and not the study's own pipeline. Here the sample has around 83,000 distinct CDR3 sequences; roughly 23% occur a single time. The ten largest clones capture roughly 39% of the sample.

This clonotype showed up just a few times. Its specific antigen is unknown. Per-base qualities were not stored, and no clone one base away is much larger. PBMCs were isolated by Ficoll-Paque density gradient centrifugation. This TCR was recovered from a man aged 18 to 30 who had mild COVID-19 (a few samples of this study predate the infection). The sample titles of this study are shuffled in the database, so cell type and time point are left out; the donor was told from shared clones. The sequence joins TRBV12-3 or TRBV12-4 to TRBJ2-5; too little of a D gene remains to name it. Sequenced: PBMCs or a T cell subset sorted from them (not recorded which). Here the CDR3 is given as CATRALQETQYF. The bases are TGTGCCACTCGGGCCTTACAAGAGACCCAGTACTTC.